The 26 T cell receptor beta chains below come from one sample, sequenced in a study of shared clonotypes between healthy human individuals. Profiling relied on immunoSEQ multiplex PCR, and the TCRdb table lists in-frame clones only, not all of them. The sample contains 2 million to 2.5 million clones, approximately 94% of which appear only once. Input material: naive CD4+ T cells from PBMCs. Subset given: CD45RA+ positively selected. The receptors come from a man younger than 35 in good health. Some clones in this sample may be carry-over from other donors' samples.

The rearrangement uses TRBV28 and TRBJ2-3; no firm D call. V was shortened by 6 bases and J by 4 bases, with 17 bases between the two germline ends. Germline CDR1 and CDR2: MDHEN and SYDVKM. The CDR3 spans 15 residues. CDR3 in amino acids: CASSVPTAGPDTQYF. CDR3 bases: TGTGCCAGCAGCGTCCCGACGGCCGGCCCAGATACGCAGTATTTT.

The rearrangement links TRBV6-6 to TRBJ1-4, with 11 nucleotides matching TRBD1. The ends lost 7 bases at V and 7 bases at J; junction bases unmatched: 5. The V gene's germline CDR1 is MNHNY and CDR2 SVGAGI (reference sequence). This CDR3 comprises 14 residues. The CDR3 DNA follows: TGTGCCAGCACTGGGACAGGGGGGATTGAAAAACTGTTTTTT. As protein: CASTGTGGIEKLFF.

This rearrangement joins TRBV11-2 to TRBJ2-1, with D possibly being TRBD2 (5 bases). The length of the CDR3 is 15 residues. Trimming left V 1 base short and J 5 bases short, with 12 bases between. Germline CDR1 reads SGHAT; CDR2 reads FQNNGV. The CDR3 here is CASSLVTGKNNEQFF. CDR3 bases: TGTGCCAGCAGCTTAGTCACGGGGAAGAACAATGAGCAGTTCTTC.

A single count supports this clone. The DNA for the CDR3 is TGTGCCAGCTCACCGTCCTCTGCCTATACCGGGGAGCTGTTTTTT. Protein product: CASSPSSAYTGELFF. V usage is TRBV18 and J usage is TRBJ2-2; D unresolved. The CDR3 spans 15 residues. V was trimmed by 3 bases and J by 5 bases, leaving 13 bases between them. Germline CDR1 and CDR2: KGHSH and LQKENI.

This sequence joins TRBV19 and TRBJ1-5; 8 bases fit TRBD1. Germline loops: CDR1 LNHDA, CDR2 SQIVND (reference sequence). The CDR3 is made up of 17 amino acids. Trimming at V came to 5 bases and at J to 0 bases, leaving 9 bases not matched to a gene. The CDR3 DNA reads as TGTGCCAGTAGTGAGGACAGGGCCTTTTATAGCAATCAGCCCCAGCATTTT. Translation gives CASSEDRAFYSNQPQHF.

This clone has a single count. The chain links TRBV7-3 to TRBJ2-5; D remains unclear. Germline V lookup: CDR1 SGHTA, CDR2 FQGTGA. Trimming removed 5 bases from V and 3 bases from J, with 19 bases in between. The CDR3 is 16 residues long. In DNA form, the CDR3 reads TGTGCCAGCAGCGGCAACCTATGGCAGAAAAAAGAGACCCAGTACTTC. The encoded protein is CASSGNLWQKKETQYF.

The chain recombines TRBV2 with TRBJ1-2; D unclear. The V end lost 2 bases, the J end lost 4 bases, and 14 bases lay between the germline ends. This CDR3 contains 15 residues. Germline V CDR1 and CDR2: SNHLY, FYNNEI. In DNA form, the CDR3 reads TGTGCCAGCAGTGAACTTCGAAGCCCTGGCTATGGCTACACCTTC. Protein: CASSELRSPGYGYTF. Full variable domain (rest looked up from reference TRBV2 and TRBJ1-2): EPEVTQTPSHQVTQMGQEVILRCVPISNHLYFYWYRQILGQKVEFLVSFYNNEISEKSEIFDDQFSVERPDGSNFTLKIRSTKLEDSAMYFCASSELRSPGYGYTFGSGTRLTVV.

This clone was recorded only once. DNA of the CDR3: TGTGCCAGCAGTTACCCGGAAACCCGGGACGAGCAGTACTTC. Its protein is CASSYPETRDEQYF. J is TRBJ2-7 and V is TRBV28; D is undetermined. Germline-derived CDR1 and CDR2 are MDHEN and SYDVKM. The CDR3 totals 14 residues. With 4 bases removed from V and 5 bases from J, the gap between germline ends came to 15 bases.

The V gene is TRBV5-1, the J gene TRBJ2-3, with TRBD1 matching 7 bases. CDR1 and CDR2 from the germline V gene are SGHRS and YFSETQ. This CDR3 comprises 17 residues. V lost 0 bases, J lost 2 bases, and 9 bases stayed unmatched. The CDR3 DNA reads TGCGCCAGCAGCTTGGGGGGGACAGCCGTGAACACAGATACGCAGTATTTT. Protein sequence: CASSLGGTAVNTDTQYF.

The chain uses TRBV2 and TRBJ2-7; D not certain. The CDR3 is 11 residues long. Germline CDR1 is SNHLY and CDR2 is FYNNEI. The ends were cut back, 6 bases at V and 3 bases at J, with 6 bases in the middle. CDR3 residues: CASRASYEQYF. In DNA form, the CDR3 reads TGTGCCAGCAGGGCCAGCTACGAGCAGTACTTC.

In this sample, this clone turned up once. The chain couples TRBV5-4 to TRBJ2-2, with D tentatively TRBD2 (5 bases). Trimming took 3 bases from V and 5 from J, leaving 17 bases between them. The CDR3 contains 16 residues. The germline V gene encodes CDR1 SGHNT and CDR2 YYREEE (reference sequence). The CDR3 region has the DNA TGTGCCAGCAGCTCGACTATTCTAGAGGTTACCGGGGAGCTGTTTTTT. Its protein product is CASSSTILEVTGELFF.

The V call is TRBV5-6, the J call TRBJ1-4; possibly TRBD1 for D (6 bases). Germline V gene data show CDR1 as SGHDT and CDR2 as YYEEEE. The CDR3 runs 17 residues. V was trimmed by 0 bases and J by 3 bases, leaving 15 bases between them. The CDR3, as DNA: TGTGCCAGCAGCTTGGGAGATAGGGGGGCTGCTAATGAAAAACTGTTTTTT. Translation: CASSLGDRGAANEKLFF.

This chain joins TRBV5-1 and TRBJ2-7; D unresolved. Per the germline V gene, CDR1 is SGHRS and CDR2 is YFSETQ. V was shortened by 5 bases and J by 2 bases, with 8 bases between the two germline ends. This CDR3 has 12 amino acids. The CDR3 here is CASRQRPYEQYF. CDR3 nucleotide sequence: TGCGCCAGCAGGCAGAGACCCTACGAGCAGTACTTC.

V is TRBV5-1 and J is TRBJ2-2; 10 bases are shared with TRBD2. The CDR3 contains 16 residues. V shed 2 bases, J shed 1 base, and the junction held 2 bases outside the gene matches. Germline CDR1 and CDR2: SGHRS and YFSETQ. This chain's CDR3 is CASSFWTSGNTGELFF. The CDR3 nucleotides are TGCGCCAGCAGCTTCTGGACTAGCGGGAACACCGGGGAGCTGTTTTTT.

This chain links TRBV2 with TRBJ1-1; no clear D. The germline gives CDR1 SNHLY, CDR2 FYNNEI. The length of the CDR3 is 14 residues. Trimming stripped 1 base from V and 5 bases from J, with 11 bases between. Written as DNA, the CDR3 is TGTGCCAGCAGTGAAGAACTCCTAGGGACTGAAGCTTTCTTT. Residues: CASSEELLGTEAFF.

V usage is TRBV5-4 and J usage is TRBJ1-4, with 10 nucleotides matching TRBD1. CDR3 size: 14 residues. V lost 4 bases to trimming and J lost 7 bases; unmatched junction nucleotides: 4. Germline-derived CDR1 and CDR2 are SGHNT and YYREEE (reference sequence). CDR3 sequence (DNA): TGTGCCAGCAGCCGACAGGGGGCGAGTGAAAAACTGTTTTTT. It yields the protein CASSRQGASEKLFF.

This chain connects TRBV25-1 to TRBJ2-4; tentative D call: TRBD1 (5 bases). This CDR3 contains 17 residues. CDR1 is MGHDK, CDR2 SYGVNS, per germline. Trimming took 1 base from V and 0 from J, leaving 13 bases between them. CDR3 DNA: TGTGCCAGCAGTGAATCCAGAACAGGAATAGCCAAAAACATTCAGTACTTC. This encodes CASSESRTGIAKNIQYF.

The chain uses TRBV9 and TRBJ2-1; 12 bases are shared with TRBD2. There are 16 residues in the CDR3. Germline loops: CDR1 SGDLS, CDR2 YYNGEE. V shed 0 bases and J 8 bases; nucleotides not matched to a gene: 6. CDR3: CASSVGGLAGTDEQFF. The CDR3 DNA reads TGTGCCAGCAGCGTAGGGGGACTAGCGGGTACGGATGAGCAGTTCTTC.

The chain couples TRBV4-1 to TRBJ2-7, with D unclear. The V gene's germline CDR1 is MGHRA and CDR2 YSYEKL. The CDR3 length is 14 residues. V was pared by 4 bases and J by 6 bases, with 16 bases between. As DNA, the CDR3 is TGCGCCAGCAGCCCTTTTATAGGGCCCCGCGAGCAGTACTTC. It yields the protein CASSPFIGPREQYF.

CDR3 loop: CAWRPLGGSSPLHF. The CDR3 nucleotides read TGTGCCTGGAGGCCCTTAGGGGGAAGTTCACCCCTCCACTTT. The rearrangement joins TRBV30 to TRBJ1-6; possibly TRBD1 for D (6 bases). The CDR3 extends over 14 amino acids. The germline CDR1 and CDR2 sequences are GTSNPN and SVGIG (reference sequence). V lost 3 bases to trimming and J lost 9 bases, with 15 bases between them.

This chain joins TRBV28 and TRBJ1-4, with D perhaps TRBD1 (6 bases). This CDR3 is 14 amino acids long. V was cut by 6 bases and J by 10 bases, with 18 bases left in between. Germline assignment: CDR1 MDHEN and CDR2 SYDVKM. The CDR3 loop is CASRLGGVGGKLFF. CDR3 nucleotide sequence: TGTGCCAGCAGGCTGGGGGGCGTAGGTGGAAAACTGTTTTTT.

The chain recombines TRBV7-9 with TRBJ2-1; 11 positions agree with TRBD1. This CDR3 contains 15 residues. Trimming cost V 5 bases and J 8 bases; bases outside gene matches: 8. Germline lookup yields CDR1 SEHNR and CDR2 FQNEAQ (reference sequence). The CDR3 sequence: CASSLGQGVSDEQFF. The CDR3, as DNA: TGTGCCAGCAGCCTGGGACAGGGGGTTTCGGATGAGCAGTTCTTC.

This sequence joins TRBV28 and TRBJ2-5; the D gene is possibly TRBD1 (5 bases). Germline CDR1 is MDHEN and CDR2 is SYDVKM. Between the trimmed V and J ends, which lost 5 bases and 1 base, there was a span of 8 bases. This CDR3 is 13 amino acids long. CDR3 sequence (DNA): TGTGCCAGCAGTCGACAGCTCCAAGAGACCCAGTACTTC. Translating it yields CASSRQLQETQYF.

This clone has just one count. Other DNA sequences in this sample translate to the same CDR3. The rearrangement links TRBV18 to TRBJ2-2; the match to TRBD1 covers 10 bases. V shed 4 bases and J 3 bases; nucleotides not matched to a gene: 2. Germline V gives CDR1 KGHSH, CDR2 LQKENI. This CDR3 spans 15 amino acids. The CDR3, as DNA: TGTGCCAGCTCACTTGGGACAGGGGACACCGGGGAGCTGTTTTTT. The encoded protein is CASSLGTGDTGELFF.

CDR3 region: CASSTTPLSSGNTIYF. Written as DNA, the CDR3 is TGTGCCAGCAGCACGACCCCGCTAAGCTCTGGAAACACCATATATTTT. J is TRBJ1-3 and V is TRBV9; D ambiguous. V lost 4 bases to trimming and J lost 0 bases, with 14 bases between them. The CDR3 loop spans 16 amino acids. Germline loops: CDR1 SGDLS, CDR2 YYNGEE.

The V and J genes are TRBV28 and TRBJ1-2; maybe TRBD1 (6 bases). The ends were cut back, 6 bases at V and 4 bases at J, with 18 bases in the middle. The length of the CDR3 is 15 residues. Germline lookup yields CDR1 MDHEN and CDR2 SYDVKM. CDR3 residues: CASSNTGLGGYGYTF. The CDR3 DNA follows: TGTGCCAGCAGCAATACAGGGCTGGGAGGCTATGGCTACACCTTC.